Below, 12 T cell receptor beta chains from the same sample are listed, as sequenced in a study of graft-versus-host responses after intestinal transplantation. Only in-frame clones appear in the TCRdb table, and some are missing; sequencing was by immunoSEQ multiplex PCR. This table has several thousand clones, 97% appearing once. Sample: PBMCs, taken 23 days after intestinal transplant. The receptors stem from a human patient who received an intestinal transplant, so some T cells may come from the graft donor.

The CDR3 DNA reads as TGTGCCAGCAGTTATCCATCGGGGGAGATACTAGAGACCCAGTACTTC. Protein: CASSYPSGEILETQYF. The chain carries TRBV6-6 and TRBJ2-5; possible D gene TRBD2, 6 bases. CDR3 length equals 16 residues. Germline V CDR1 and CDR2: MNHNY, SVGAGI (reference sequence). The V and J ends lost 3 bases and 4 bases respectively, with 18 bases between them.

The chain is built from TRBV4-1 and TRBJ1-6, with unresolved D. The CDR3 contains 12 residues. Germline V gives CDR1 MGHRA, CDR2 YSYEKL. V was pared by 3 bases and J by 7 bases, with 4 bases between. In DNA form, the CDR3 reads TGCGCCAGCAGCCAGGGAAATTCACCCCTCCACTTT. Translation gives CASSQGNSPLHF.

J is TRBJ2-4 and V is TRBV27; TRBD2 might be the D (6 bases). The V end was cut by 2 bases, the J end by 7 bases, with 9 bases between. This CDR3 contains 13 residues. The V gene's germline CDR1 is MNHEY and CDR2 SMNVEV (reference sequence). CDR3 nucleotides: TGTGCCAGCAGTTTAGGAGGGTTGAACATTCAGTACTTC. Translated, it gives CASSLGGLNIQYF.

This rearrangement joins TRBV12-5 to TRBJ1-4; D gene unclear. This CDR3 is built from 16 residues. Per the germline V gene, CDR1 is LGHNT and CDR2 is FRNRAP. Between the trimmed V and J ends, which lost 2 bases and 3 bases, there was a span of 13 bases. The CDR3 DNA sequence: TGTGCTAGTGGTTTGTTTTTCGCCAGCCCTAATGAAAAACTGTTTTTT. Its translation is CASGLFFASPNEKLFF.

This chain joins TRBV28 and TRBJ1-2, with 8 bases matching TRBD1. This CDR3 has 12 residues. V lost 3 bases, J lost 6 bases, and 0 bases stayed unmatched. Germline CDR1 MDHEN, CDR2 SYDVKM. CDR3 sequence reads: CASSLDRDGYTF. Here the CDR3 DNA reads TGTGCCAGCAGTTTGGACAGGGATGGCTACACCTTC.

The genes are TRBV21-1 and TRBJ1-1; the table's D call TRBD1 went unverified against the DNA. TRBV21-1 is recorded as a pseudogene. This CDR3 spans 14 amino acids. Written as DNA, the CDR3 is TGTGCCAGCAGCTTAACATTTCCCTCCACTGAAGCTTTCTTT. Its translation: CASSLTFPSTEAFF.

The chain has TRBV2 and TRBJ1-2; D is ambiguous. CDR1 and CDR2 (germline): SNHLY, FYNNEI. The CDR3 spans 15 residues. Trimming shortened V by 6 bases and J by 4 bases, and 18 bases separated the two germline ends. CDR3 in amino acids: CASRVGRTQIYGYTF. The CDR3 nucleotides read TGTGCCAGCAGGGTTGGGAGGACCCAAATCTATGGCTACACCTTC.

The genes are TRBV7-6 and TRBJ1-1, with 7 positions matching TRBD1. Losses at the gene ends were 4 bases for V and 4 bases for J; bases not matched to a gene: 3. Germline assignment: CDR1 SGHVS and CDR2 FNYEAQ. The CDR3 sequence is 13 residues long. The CDR3 spells CASSSEGATEAFF. The DNA of the CDR3 is TGTGCCAGCAGCTCTGAGGGGGCCACTGAAGCTTTCTTT. The full variable domain, in which reference TRBV7-6 and TRBJ1-1 provide the parts outside the CDR3, is GAGVSQSPRYKVTKRGQDVALRCDPISGHVSLYWYRQALGQGPEFLTYFNYEAQQDKSGLPNDRFSAERPEGSISTLTIQRTEQRDSAMYRCASSSEGATEAFFGQGTRLTVV.

V and J are TRBV7-6 and TRBJ2-1; TRBD2 matches 9 bases. J was trimmed by 7 bases and V by 0 bases; bases with no gene match: 10. The V gene's germline CDR1 is SGHVS and CDR2 FNYEAQ. This CDR3 has 17 amino acids. The CDR3 loop reads CASSLAAGGLLWNEQFF. In DNA, the CDR3 is TGTGCCAGCAGCTTAGCTGCGGGAGGGCTCCTTTGGAATGAGCAGTTCTTC.

This chain links TRBV21-1 with TRBJ2-5; the D call TRBD2 from the table was never checked on the DNA. TRBV21-1 is a known pseudogene. The CDR3 consists of 19 residues. The CDR3 DNA reads as TGTGCCAGCAGCAAAGGTTCCTGGCGGGACCAGCCCTTCCAAGAGACCCAGTACTTC. Translated: CASSKGSWRDQPFQETQYF.

The chain combines TRBV27 with TRBJ1-4; 7 nucleotides match TRBD1. Germline CDR1 is MNHEY and CDR2 is SMNVEV (reference sequence). J lost 8 bases, V lost 3 bases, and 6 bases had no gene match. CDR3 length: 14 amino acids. The CDR3 DNA reads TGTGCCAGCAGTTTGACAGGGACCCGAGAAAAACTGTTTTTT. This translates into CASSLTGTREKLFF.

This chain uses TRBV10-2 with TRBJ1-3, with D tentatively TRBD1 (5 bases). Trimming removed 7 bases at V and 4 bases at J, with 17 bases between. The CDR3 has 15 amino acids. From germline, CDR1 is WSHSY and CDR2 SAAADI. The CDR3 region is CASTESQGAGNTIYF. In nucleotides, the CDR3 is TGCGCCAGCACCGAATCCCAGGGTGCAGGAAACACCATATATTTT.